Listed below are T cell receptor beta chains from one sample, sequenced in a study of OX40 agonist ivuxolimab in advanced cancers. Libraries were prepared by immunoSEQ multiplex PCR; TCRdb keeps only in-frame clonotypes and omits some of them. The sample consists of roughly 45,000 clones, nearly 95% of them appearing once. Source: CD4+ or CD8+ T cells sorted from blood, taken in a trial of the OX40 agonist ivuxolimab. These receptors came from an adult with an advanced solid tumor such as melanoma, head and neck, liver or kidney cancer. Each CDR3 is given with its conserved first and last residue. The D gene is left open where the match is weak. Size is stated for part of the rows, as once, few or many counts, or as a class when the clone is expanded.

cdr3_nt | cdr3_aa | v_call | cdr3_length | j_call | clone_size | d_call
TGCGCCAGCAGGGAGGAGAATCAGCCCCAGCATTTT | CASREENQPQHF | TRBV10-2 | 12 | TRBJ1-5 | NA | NA
TGTGCCTGGAGTGTTGGGACAGTTTCGGGGCAGCCCCAGCATTTT | CAWSVGTVSGQPQHF | TRBV30 | 15 | TRBJ1-5 | NA | TRBD1
TGTGCCAGTTCTGAGGAGGGACAGAGGAACACTGAAGCTTTCTTT | CASSEEGQRNTEAFF | TRBV6-5 | 15 | TRBJ1-1 | NA | TRBD1
TGTGCCAGCAGCCCGGCTAGCACGGGCGACGAGCAGTACTTC | CASSPASTGDEQYF | TRBV5-4 | 14 | TRBJ2-7 | NA | NA
TGTGCCAGCAGTGAAGGGGTACGTTTGGACAGGGCGGAGACCCAGTACTTC | CASSEGVRLDRAETQYF | TRBV2 | 17 | TRBJ2-5 | NA | TRBD1
TGTGCCAGCAGTTACTCTCATTACAGCAATCAGCCCCAGCATTTT | CASSYSHYSNQPQHF | TRBV6-5 | 15 | TRBJ1-5 | few | NA
TGTGCCAGCAGTTGGGATTTTACGGAGCTGTTTTTT | CASSWDFTELFF | TRBV27 | 12 | TRBJ2-2 | NA | NA
TGTGCCAGCAGCTTAGCTTGGCAGTCAAACACTGAAGCTTTCTTT | CASSLAWQSNTEAFF | TRBV11-2 | 15 | TRBJ1-1 | NA | NA
TGTGCCAGCGGGGAGGGGACCTACGAGCAGTACTTC | CASGEGTYEQYF | TRBV7-9 | 12 | TRBJ2-7 | NA | TRBD2
TGTGCCAGCAGCCTACCCGGAGGGTACGAGCAGTACTTC | CASSLPGGYEQYF | TRBV16 | 13 | TRBJ2-7 | NA | NA
TGTGCCAGCAGCTCACCCCCGGGACAGGACTCCTACGAGCAGTACTTC | CASSSPPGQDSYEQYF | TRBV11-2 | 16 | TRBJ2-7 | NA | TRBD1
TGTGCCAGCAGCTTCCCCGGGACAGGCAACACCGGGGAGCTGTTTTTT | CASSFPGTGNTGELFF | TRBV5-8 | 16 | TRBJ2-2 | NA | TRBD1
TGTGCCAGCAGCTTGAGCTACGGGGGCGACTACAATGAGCAGTTCTTC | CASSLSYGGDYNEQFF | TRBV13 | 16 | TRBJ2-1 | NA | NA
TGTGCCAGCAGTTTTAGGGGGGCCGGTCAGCCCCAGCATTTT | CASSFRGAGQPQHF | TRBV27 | 14 | TRBJ1-5 | NA | NA
TGTGCCAGCAGCTTGAATCCGGATTCCTACGAGCAGTACTTC | CASSLNPDSYEQYF | TRBV5-4 | 14 | TRBJ2-7 | NA | NA
TGTGCCAGCAGTGGTCCGGGACAGCAATATGAAAAACTGTTTTTT | CASSGPGQQYEKLFF | TRBV6-1 | 15 | TRBJ1-4 | NA | TRBD1
TGCGCCAGCAGCTTGTTAGGGCACCCCACGTCTTCGGAGACCCAGTACTTC | CASSLLGHPTSSETQYF | TRBV5-1 | 17 | TRBJ2-5 | NA | NA
TGTGCCAGCAGGCCTGAAGCTTTCTTT | CASRPEAFF | TRBV9 | 9 | TRBJ1-1 | NA | NA
TGTGCCAGCAGCCAGGGGGGCCGTGACACAGATACGCAGTATTTT | CASSQGGRDTDTQYF | TRBV7-6 | 15 | TRBJ2-3 | NA | NA
TGTGCCATCAGTGACCTACCGGCAGGGGAGGGCAATGAGCAGTTCTTC | CAISDLPAGEGNEQFF | TRBV10-3 | 16 | TRBJ2-1 | NA | NA
TGTGCCAGCAGTTCTGTTCCGCCAGCCGGGCAGTACTTC | CASSSVPPAGQYF | TRBV27 | 13 | TRBJ2-7 | NA | NA
TGTGCCAGCAGCGTTAACAGGAGAGGCTACACCGGGGAGCTGTTTTTT | CASSVNRRGYTGELFF | TRBV9 | 16 | TRBJ2-2 | NA | NA
TGTGCCAGCAGTTACGGGGGACCTACAGATACGCAGTATTTT | CASSYGGPTDTQYF | TRBV6-5 | 14 | TRBJ2-3 | NA | NA
TGTGCCAGCAGCCCATCGACAAGCAATCAGCCCCAGCATTTT | CASSPSTSNQPQHF | TRBV7-9 | 14 | TRBJ1-5 | NA | NA
TGTGCCAGCAGTTTATCGGGCAGCTCTGGAAACACCATATATTTT | CASSLSGSSGNTIYF | TRBV28 | 15 | TRBJ1-3 | NA | NA
TGTGCCAGCAGCCTAACGGACAATCAGCCCCAGCATTTT | CASSLTDNQPQHF | TRBV7-9 | 13 | TRBJ1-5 | NA | NA
TGTGCCAGCAGTTTATCCCTTGGGGGGGTATCCAATCAGCCCCAGCATTTT | CASSLSLGGVSNQPQHF | TRBV28 | 17 | TRBJ1-5 | NA | NA
TGTGCCAGCATGGACAGGGGCAATGGGCAGTTCTTC | CASMDRGNGQFF | TRBV2 | 12 | TRBJ2-1 | NA | TRBD1
TGTGCCAGCAGCCGCGGCCTAAGGGATTACAATGAGCAGTTCTTC | CASSRGLRDYNEQFF | TRBV11-3 | 15 | TRBJ2-1 | NA | NA
TGCGCCAGCAGTGAGTCGAGTCCCACAGATACGCAGTATTTT | CASSESSPTDTQYF | TRBV10-2 | 14 | TRBJ2-3 | NA | NA
TGCAGCGTTGGACTAGCGGGGGGAACGGTGCGGGATACGCAGTATTTT | CSVGLAGGTVRDTQYF | TRBV29-1 | 16 | TRBJ2-3 | NA | TRBD2
TGTGCCATCAGTGACCCGGCGGGGGGCCTTGGACAGCCCCAGCATTTT | CAISDPAGGLGQPQHF | TRBV10-3 | 16 | TRBJ1-5 | NA | NA
TGCGCCAGCAGTGGGACTAGCGGGGGGGTACTGGAGACCCAGTACTTC | CASSGTSGGVLETQYF | TRBV10-2 | 16 | TRBJ2-5 | NA | TRBD2
TGCGCCAGCAGCCCCCCTAGCCGAAGCACAGATACGCAGTATTTT | CASSPPSRSTDTQYF | TRBV5-1 | 15 | TRBJ2-3 | NA | NA
TGTGCCAGTAGTCCTGACAGGGTTTATGGCAATCAGCCCCAGCATTTT | CASSPDRVYGNQPQHF | TRBV19 | 16 | TRBJ1-5 | once | TRBD1
TGTGCCAGCAGCTTACGACAGCCCCAAGAGACCCAGTACTTC | CASSLRQPQETQYF | TRBV5-8 | 14 | TRBJ2-5 | NA | NA
TGTGCCAGCAGCGGGGAGACAGGGAATAATTCACCCCTCCACTTT | CASSGETGNNSPLHF | TRBV5-6 | 15 | TRBJ1-6 | NA | TRBD1
TGCGCCAGCAGCTCGTCCAGTGACTATGGCTACACCTTC | CASSSSSDYGYTF | TRBV5-1 | 13 | TRBJ1-2 | NA | NA
TGTGCCAGCTCTGATCGAGGGCCCACAGATACGCAGTATTTT | CASSDRGPTDTQYF | TRBV18 | 14 | TRBJ2-3 | NA | NA
TGTGCCAGCAGCCCAGGGACTAGCGGGTCCGACGAGCAGTACTTC | CASSPGTSGSDEQYF | TRBV7-3 | 15 | TRBJ2-7 | NA | TRBD2
TGTGCCAGCAGCTTAAACAGGGAGGACGTTGAAGCTTTCTTT | CASSLNREDVEAFF | TRBV13 | 14 | TRBJ1-1 | NA | NA
TGTGCCAGCAGCCAACAGGGTACTCAAGAGACCCAGTACTTC | CASSQQGTQETQYF | TRBV21-1 | 14 | TRBJ2-5 | few | NA
TGTGCTAGTGGCCGAGGGACAGATTTGGGTATGGGCACAGATACGCAGTATTTT | CASGRGTDLGMGTDTQYF | TRBV12-5 | 18 | TRBJ2-3 | NA | TRBD1
TGTGCCAGTAGTATAGAAGGACGGACTAATCAGCCCCAGCATTTT | CASSIEGRTNQPQHF | TRBV19 | 15 | TRBJ1-5 | NA | NA
TGTGCCAGCAGCCCCCAGACAGGGGAGTTCGCAAATGAGCAGTTCTTC | CASSPQTGEFANEQFF | TRBV7-6 | 16 | TRBJ2-1 | NA | TRBD1
TGTGCCAGCAGTTACTCAGCGGGGGTTAATGAGCAGTTCTTC | CASSYSAGVNEQFF | TRBV6-5 | 14 | TRBJ2-1 | once | TRBD2
TGTGCCAGCAGCTCCCCTGGGGGCACCTACGAGCAGTACTTC | CASSSPGGTYEQYF | TRBV5-8 | 14 | TRBJ2-7 | NA | NA
TGTGCCAGCAGTTATCCAGCCATGAACACTGAAGCTTTCTTT | CASSYPAMNTEAFF | TRBV6-6 | 14 | TRBJ1-1 | NA | NA
TGTGCCAGCAGTGGGGACCTGGCAGGCAGATTCACAGATACGCAGTATTTT | CASSGDLAGRFTDTQYF | TRBV25-1 | 17 | TRBJ2-3 | NA | NA
TGTGCCAGCAGCTTCATCGGGACAGAGGCCCGTTGGCAGTTCTTC | CASSFIGTEARWQFF | TRBV7-9 | 15 | TRBJ2-1 | once | TRBD1
TGTGCCAGCAGCTTAGGACAGGGGAGCTACAATGAGCAGTTCTTC | CASSLGQGSYNEQFF | TRBV7-9 | 15 | TRBJ2-1 | NA | TRBD1